Below are 18 T cell receptor beta chains sequenced from a single sample in a study of CD8 T cells in ankylosing spondylitis. A single record per CDR3 protein comes from TCRdb applying MiXCR to the 5' RACE reads. The table lists about 36,000 distinct CDR3 sequences, 4.5% to 6% of them singletons. Sequenced input: blood, either unsorted or a sorted T cell fraction (not recorded which). These TCRs come from a male donor with ankylosing spondylitis or in good health (not recorded which).

This clonotype showed up many times. The chain joins TRBV6-1 to TRBJ1-2, with D unresolved. CDR1 and CDR2 (germline): MNHNS, SASEGT. Trimming stripped 5 bases from V and 4 bases from J, with 14 bases between. The CDR3 is 14 residues long. The CDR3 DNA reads TGTGCCAGCAGTAAATCAGGATCCCCCTATGGCTACACCTTC. Translation: CASSKSGSPYGYTF.

A single count supports this clonotype. Since a much larger clone is just one base distant, this may be a read error. The V and J genes are TRBV5-6 and TRBJ2-7; no clear D gene. CDR1 and CDR2 (germline): SGHDT, YYEEEE. The CDR3 consists of 12 residues. The CDR3 loop reads CANSRVDYEQYF. The CDR3 DNA follows: TGTGCCAACAGCCGAGTGGACTACGAGCAGTACTTC.

This clonotype was picked up many times. The chain joins TRBV12-3 or TRBV12-4 to TRBJ2-2; D perhaps matches TRBD2 (6 bases). The CDR3 extends over 15 amino acids. Between the trimmed V and J ends, which lost 2 bases and 3 bases, there was a span of 10 bases. Written as DNA, the CDR3 is TGTGCCAGCAGTTTATCGTCGGGGGACACCGGGGAGCTGTTTTTT. The encoded protein is CASSLSSGDTGELFF.

This clonotype was detected ten times or more. The V call is TRBV4-2, the J call TRBJ2-6; tentative D call: TRBD2 (5 bases). Trimming pared 7 bases from V and 1 base from J, leaving 17 bases between. The CDR3 runs 17 residues. From germline, CDR1 is LGHNA and CDR2 YNFKEQ. CDR3 sequence reads: CASTLSRGVSGANVLTF. DNA for the CDR3: TGTGCCAGCACTCTCAGTCGGGGTGTATCTGGGGCCAACGTCCTGACTTTC.

This clonotype was counted ten times or more. The chain carries TRBV3-1 and TRBJ2-5; no definite D call. Germline V gives CDR1 LGHDT, CDR2 YNNKEL (reference sequence). The germline V and J ends were trimmed by 1 base and 9 bases, with 12 bases remaining between them. This CDR3 comprises 13 residues. CDR3 coding DNA: TGTGCCAGCAGCCAAGGCGACCGAGGAGCCCAGTACTTC. It yields the protein CASSQGDRGAQYF.

This clonotype came up many times. The chain's CDR3 is CSAGQGAAQPQHF. As DNA, the CDR3 is TGCAGTGCCGGACAGGGGGCGGCTCAGCCCCAGCATTTT. This chain joins TRBV20-1 and TRBJ1-5, with 11 bases identical to TRBD1. Germline CDR1 and CDR2: DFQATT and SNEGSKA (reference sequence). The CDR3 totals 13 residues. The V segment lost 6 bases and the J segment 6 bases; nucleotides outside the gene matches: 4.

At least ten counts were recorded for this clonotype. The genes are TRBV7-9 and TRBJ1-1; no firm D call. V lost 5 bases and J 0 bases, leaving 13 bases between the germline ends. CDR1 and CDR2 from the germline V gene are SEHNR and FQNEAQ (reference sequence). CDR3 size: 15 residues. CDR3 residues: CASSPRPELNTEAFF. The CDR3 region has the DNA TGTGCCAGCAGCCCCCGACCGGAATTGAACACTGAAGCTTTCTTT.

This clonotype was seen only once. It may be a read error: a sequence one base away is much more abundant. The chain uses TRBV7-2 and TRBJ2-5, with D hard to call. CDR3 size: 13 residues. CDR1 SGHTA and CDR2 FQGNSA come from the germline V gene. The CDR3 sequence: CVSSPPVTGTQYF. For the CDR3, the DNA is TGTGTCAGCAGCCCCCCCGTAACGGGGACCCAGTACTTC.

The table lists this clonotype with many counts. This rearrangement joins TRBV5-1 to TRBJ2-1; 13 bases map to TRBD2. With 4 bases clipped from V and 5 bases from J, the junction kept 6 bases outside the gene matches. The germline V gene has CDR1 SGHRS and CDR2 YFSETQ. The CDR3 length is 16 residues. In DNA form, the CDR3 reads TGCGCCAGCAGCCGGCACACTAGCGGGGGGGACAATGAGCAGTTCTTC. Amino acids: CASSRHTSGGDNEQFF.

This clonotype was seen repeatedly, ten times or more. This rearrangement joins TRBV9 to TRBJ1-5; D is uncertain. The CDR3 totals 15 residues. The germline V and J ends were trimmed by 0 bases and 0 bases, with 7 bases remaining between them. Germline assignment: CDR1 SGDLS and CDR2 YYNGEE. In nucleotides, the CDR3 is TGTGCCAGCAGCGTAGGTGCGGATAGCAATCAGCCCCAGCATTTT. As protein: CASSVGADSNQPQHF.

This clonotype was found many times. This sequence joins TRBV7-9 and TRBJ1-5, with D perhaps matching TRBD1 (5 bases). The V and J ends lost 1 base and 3 bases respectively, with 10 bases between them. The CDR3 spans 15 residues. Germline V gives CDR1 SEHNR, CDR2 FQNEAQ (reference sequence). The CDR3 loop is CASSLGQGFNQPQHF. Written as DNA, the CDR3 is TGTGCCAGCAGCTTAGGGCAGGGCTTCAATCAGCCCCAGCATTTT.

This clonotype appeared many times. The chain is built from TRBV9 and TRBJ2-2; a weak D match, TRBD2 (5 bases). Trimming stripped 4 bases from V and 6 bases from J, with 13 bases between. Germline V gene data show CDR1 as SGDLS and CDR2 as YYNGEE. The CDR3 spans 14 residues. In DNA, the CDR3 is TGTGCCAGCAGCCAGACTACGAGACCCGGGGAGCTGTTTTTT. Translation: CASSQTTRPGELFF.

With regard to this clonotype: A single base separates this from a much larger clone, so it may be a read error. This chain joins TRBV7-2 and TRBJ2-6; maybe TRBD1 (6 bases). Trimming removed 0 bases at V and 9 bases at J, with 9 bases between. This CDR3 comprises 14 residues. Germline V gene lookup returns CDR1 SGHTA and CDR2 FQGNSA. For the CDR3, the DNA is TGTACCAGCAGCTTAGCACAGGGAGTCAACGTCCTGACTTTC. Translating gives CTSSLAQGVNVLTF. Based on the CDR3 plus reference TRBV7-2 and TRBJ2-6, the full variable domain is GAGVSQSPSNKVTEKGKDVELRCDPISGHTALYWYRQSLGQGLEFLIYFQGNSAPDKSGLPSDRFSAERTGGSVSTLTIQRTQQEDSAVYLCTSSLAQGVNVLTFGAGSRLTVL.

This clonotype was recorded many times. This chain connects TRBV27 to TRBJ2-3, with a tentative D call TRBD2 (6 bases). Germline CDR1 is MNHEY and CDR2 is SMNVEV (reference sequence). The CDR3 totals 12 residues. V lost 7 bases to trimming and J lost 9 bases, with 14 bases between them. CDR3 sequence (DNA): TGTGCCAGCACCACAAGTGGAGGGACGCAGTATTTT. Residues: CASTTSGGTQYF.

This clonotype was seen at least ten times. This chain links TRBV11-1 with TRBJ2-7; 9 bases agree with TRBD1. This CDR3 is 19 amino acids long. Trimming took 5 bases from V and 1 from J; bases not matched to a gene: 18. The V gene's germline CDR1 is SGHAT and CDR2 FQDESV (reference sequence). The CDR3 DNA reads TGTGCCAGCAGCGGCCCCGGGACAGGGAATTATCGATCTTCCTACGAGCAGTACTTC. Translating gives CASSGPGTGNYRSSYEQYF.

This clonotype was seen ten or more times. The V and J genes are TRBV25-1 and TRBJ2-2; D is possibly TRBD2 (5 bases). This CDR3 is built from 14 residues. V lost 7 bases and J 1 base, leaving 10 bases between the germline ends. Germline V gives CDR1 MGHDK, CDR2 SYGVNS. CDR3 sequence (DNA): TGTGCCAGCACCGCGACTAAGAACACCGGGGAGCTGTTTTTT. It encodes CASTATKNTGELFF.

This clonotype showed up many times. This rearrangement joins TRBV11-2 to TRBJ2-5; TRBD1 is a possible D gene (6 bases). Germline V gene lookup returns CDR1 SGHAT and CDR2 FQNNGV. The CDR3 totals 14 residues. Trimming took off 5 bases at V and 2 bases at J, with 12 bases between the two ends. The CDR3 region has the DNA TGTGCCAGCAGCAAAGGGGGTTTACAAGAGACCCAGTACTTC. It yields the protein CASSKGGLQETQYF.

In this sample, this clonotype turned up many times. This rearrangement joins TRBV28 to TRBJ1-1; D is unclear. The germline CDR1 and CDR2 sequences are MDHEN and SYDVKM. The CDR3 totals 13 residues. Trimming cost V 3 bases and J 7 bases, with 12 bases left between them. This CDR3 is CASSLGNHFEAFF. CDR3 coding DNA: TGTGCCAGCAGTTTGGGGAATCACTTTGAAGCTTTCTTT.